Presented here are 31 T cell receptor beta chains from one specimen sequenced in a study of cytomegalovirus exposure and HLA in healthy donors. PCR primers comprised 60 Vbeta and 13 Jbeta primers. Generated by immunoSEQ multiplex PCR, the TCRdb table keeps only in-frame clones and is missing some. The table shows about 160,000 clones, with roughly 82% occurring only once. The source material was PBMCs. The receptor source for this set is a man aged 50 to 60 in good health and CMV-seropositive.

The V and J genes are TRBV18 and TRBJ1-1; D perhaps matches TRBD1 (5 bases). Trimming took 6 bases from V and 0 from J, leaving 8 bases between them. Looked up from germline, CDR1 is KGHSH and CDR2 is LQKENI. CDR3 length equals 13 residues. CDR3 loop: CASSRQLNTEAFF. DNA for the CDR3: TGTGCCAGCTCGCGACAGTTGAACACTGAAGCTTTCTTT.

The V gene is TRBV9, the J gene TRBJ1-1, with D possibly being TRBD1 (5 bases). In germline, CDR1 is SGDLS, CDR2 YYNGEE. This CDR3 spans 16 amino acids. Between the trimmed V and J ends, which lost 3 bases and 0 bases, there was a span of 15 bases. CDR3 protein: CASSGGTGLMNTEAFF. CDR3 DNA sequence: TGTGCCAGCAGCGGAGGGACGGGACTAATGAACACTGAAGCTTTCTTT.

The chain employs TRBV29-1 and TRBJ1-4, with D perhaps TRBD1 (5 bases). The CDR3 sequence is 13 residues long. CDR1 is SQVTM, CDR2 ANQGSEA, per germline. Trimming took 2 bases from V and 7 from J, leaving 11 bases between them. The CDR3: CSVEQGTPEKLFF. The CDR3 DNA sequence: TGCAGCGTTGAACAGGGCACTCCTGAAAAACTGTTTTTT.

This clone was counted once. This chain joins TRBV2 and TRBJ1-1; TRBD1 might be the D (5 bases). CDR1 is SNHLY, CDR2 FYNNEI, per germline. V lost 2 bases and J 8 bases, leaving 9 bases between the germline ends. CDR3 length: 12 residues. Written as DNA, the CDR3 is TGTGCCAGCAGTGAATATAGGGGAGAAGCTTTCTTT. This gives the protein CASSEYRGEAFF.

V is TRBV19 and J is TRBJ2-1, with D possibly matching TRBD2 (5 bases). Germline V gene lookup returns CDR1 LNHDA and CDR2 SQIVND (reference sequence). V lost 1 base and J lost 3, with 13 bases in between. This CDR3 is 16 amino acids long. The CDR3 coding sequence is TGTGCCAGTAGTATAGTCTTTGCGGGTAACTACAATGAGCAGTTCTTC. This sequence encodes CASSIVFAGNYNEQFF.

The rearrangement joins TRBV12-5 to TRBJ2-2; TRBD1 matches at 11 bases. CDR3 size: 17 residues. From germline, CDR1 is LGHNT and CDR2 FRNRAP. V lost 6 bases to trimming and J lost 4 bases; unmatched junction nucleotides: 10. The CDR3 DNA is TGTGCTAGTGGCATCGGGACAGGGGGGTCCGGCACCGGGGAGCTGTTTTTT. It yields the protein CASGIGTGGSGTGELFF.

As regards this clone: The same CDR3 also results from other DNA sequences found in this sample. The chain employs TRBV7-2 and TRBJ1-2, with 7 nucleotides matching TRBD1. Germline V gives CDR1 SGHTA, CDR2 FQGNSA. V trimming: 5 bases; J trimming: 1 base; junction bases outside the gene matches: 4. CDR3 length: 14 amino acids. DNA of the CDR3: TGTGCCAGCAGCCCACGACAGGGTAACTATGGCTACACCTTC. This gives the protein CASSPRQGNYGYTF.

This clone appeared a single time. The chain is built from TRBV5-6 and TRBJ1-1, with D possibly TRBD1 on 6 matching bases. The germline CDR1 and CDR2 sequences are SGHDT and YYEEEE. This CDR3 has 15 residues. Trimming cost V 2 bases and J 0 bases, with 11 bases left between them. CDR3 bases: TGTGCCAGCAGCTTCCTACAGGGCTTGAACACTGAAGCTTTCTTT. Its translation: CASSFLQGLNTEAFF.

This sequence joins TRBV11-3 and TRBJ2-5; D is perhaps TRBD2 (6 bases). Trimming took off 6 bases at V and 2 bases at J, with 10 bases between the two ends. CDR3 length equals 13 residues. The germline CDR1 and CDR2 sequences are SGHNT and YENEEA. The CDR3 nucleotides are TGTGCCAGCAGGCCGGGACTTCAAGAGACCCAGTACTTC. This codes for CASRPGLQETQYF.

This chain connects TRBV5-6 to TRBJ2-3; 11 positions match TRBD2. Germline V gene data show CDR1 as SGHDT and CDR2 as YYEEEE. Unmatched junction bases numbered 5, after V lost 4 bases and J lost 4 bases. This CDR3 region has 15 residues. The DNA of the CDR3 is TGTGCCAGCAGCCTTAGCGGGGGGGCGGCAGATACGCAGTATTTT. Translating gives CASSLSGGAADTQYF.

A few counts support this clone. The V and J genes are TRBV9 and TRBJ2-1; a possible D gene is TRBD1 (7 bases). Germline CDR1 and CDR2: SGDLS and YYNGEE. Trimming took off 3 bases at V and 0 bases at J, with 16 bases between the two ends. There are 17 residues in the CDR3. The CDR3 bases are TGTGCCAGCAGCGACCCTGCGGGACAGTCCTCCTACAATGAGCAGTTCTTC. The encoded protein is CASSDPAGQSSYNEQFF.

This chain connects TRBV10-1 to TRBJ2-7; 10 bases align to TRBD2. Germline V gives CDR1 WNHNN, CDR2 SYGVQD (reference sequence). The CDR3 consists of 16 residues. The trim removed 5 bases at V and 6 bases at J, leaving 13 bases unmatched. The CDR3 sequence is CASSPPQREGLGEQYV. The CDR3 coding sequence is TGCGCCAGCAGTCCGCCCCAGCGGGAGGGCCTTGGCGAGCAGTACGTC.

The V and J genes are TRBV5-8 and TRBJ1-5, with D possibly matching TRBD1 (6 bases). The V gene's germline CDR1 is SGHTS and CDR2 YDEGEE. The CDR3 has 16 residues. Trimming pared 4 bases from V and 0 bases from J, leaving 14 bases between. The CDR3 is CASSPGQSYSNQPQHF. CDR3 nucleotide sequence: TGTGCCAGCAGCCCAGGACAGAGTTATAGCAATCAGCCCCAGCATTTT.

The chain employs TRBV29-1 and TRBJ2-5; TRBD2 aligns across 8 bases. CDR1 is SQVTM, CDR2 ANQGSEA, per germline. This CDR3 comprises 15 residues. Trimming removed 4 bases from V and 4 bases from J; junction bases left unmatched: 11. DNA for the CDR3: TGCAGCGTTGGTGTTGGCGGGGGGCGGGTAGAGACCCAGTACTTC. Translating gives CSVGVGGGRVETQYF. Full variable domain (rest looked up from reference TRBV29-1 and TRBJ2-5): SAVISQKPSRDICQRGTSLTIQCQVDSQVTMMFWYRQQPGQSLTLIATANQGSEATYESGFVIDKFPISRPNLTFSTLTVSNMSPEDSSIYLCSVGVGGGRVETQYFGPGTRLLVL.

The V call is TRBV5-1, the J call TRBJ2-1; 12 nucleotides align to TRBD1. The trim removed 4 bases at V and 0 bases at J, leaving 5 bases unmatched. The CDR3 is made up of 17 amino acids. CDR1 is SGHRS, CDR2 YFSETQ, per germline. The CDR3 nucleotides read TGCGCCAGCAGCCGGGGGACAGGGGGCGGCTCCTACAATGAGCAGTTCTTC. Translation gives CASSRGTGGGSYNEQFF.

CDR3 DNA sequence: TGTGCCAGCAGCAAAGCGGGGGGGACAACCTTATGGCACTATGGCTACACCTTC. It codes for CASSKAGGTTLWHYGYTF. V usage is TRBV21-1 and J usage is TRBJ1-2. TRBV21-1 is classified as a pseudogene. This CDR3 spans 18 amino acids.

This chain joins TRBV9 and TRBJ2-5; 12 nucleotides match TRBD2. The CDR3 consists of 17 residues. The V segment lost 2 bases and the J segment 5 bases; nucleotides outside the gene matches: 10. Germline V CDR1 and CDR2: SGDLS, YYNGEE. CDR3 loop: CASSVGLAGGHRETQYF. DNA of the CDR3: TGTGCCAGCAGCGTCGGGCTAGCGGGGGGGCATAGGGAGACCCAGTACTTC.

The rearrangement links TRBV4-1 to TRBJ2-7, with D possibly TRBD1 on 5 matching bases. The V and J ends lost 1 base and 5 bases respectively, with 15 bases between them. The germline CDR1 and CDR2 sequences are MGHRA and YSYEKL. This CDR3 is built from 15 residues. The DNA of the CDR3 is TGCGCCAGCAGCCAAGGGAAGTCAGGGAAGGACGAGCAGTACTTC. This translates into CASSQGKSGKDEQYF.

This chain uses TRBV2 with TRBJ2-7; 7 nucleotides align to TRBD1. V gave up 6 bases and J gave up 4 bases; unmatched junction bases: 6. Germline CDR1 SNHLY, CDR2 FYNNEI. The CDR3 consists of 13 residues. DNA for the CDR3: TGTGCCAGCAGCCTAAAGACAGGGTACGAGCAGTACGTC. Encoded protein: CASSLKTGYEQYV.

This clone was found a few times. The chain combines TRBV5-1 with TRBJ1-2; 10 bases fit TRBD1. V shed 4 bases, J shed 5 bases, and the junction held 5 bases outside the gene matches. Germline CDR1 SGHRS, CDR2 YFSETQ. The CDR3 is made up of 14 amino acids. As DNA, the CDR3 is TGCGCCAGCAGCATAGGGGACAGGGGATATGGCTACACCTTC. Amino acids: CASSIGDRGYGYTF.

The chain couples TRBV6-5 to TRBJ1-6; no clear D gene. The germline CDR1 and CDR2 sequences are MNHEY and SVGAGI. The V and J ends lost 5 bases and 8 bases respectively, with 10 bases between them. The CDR3 totals 13 residues. The CDR3 loop is CASSVQDHSPLHF. CDR3 nucleotide sequence: TGTGCCAGCAGTGTTCAGGATCATTCACCCCTCCACTTT.

As to this clone: This CDR3 is also generated by other DNA sequences in the sample. V usage is TRBV10-1 and J usage is TRBJ1-1, with no clear D. CDR1 and CDR2 from the germline V gene are WNHNN and SYGVQD (reference sequence). The V gene lost 2 bases and the J gene lost 0 bases, with 7 bases spanning the gap. CDR3 size: 14 residues. DNA for the CDR3: TGCGCCAGCAGTGAGGGCGGGATGAACACTGAAGCTTTCTTT. Translation: CASSEGGMNTEAFF.

The V gene is TRBV10-1, the J gene TRBJ2-2; 7 positions agree with TRBD1. The V gene end was trimmed by 5 bases and the J gene end by 3 bases; junction bases not matched to a gene: 0. The CDR3 is 13 residues long. Looked up from germline, CDR1 is WNHNN and CDR2 is SYGVQD (reference sequence). This CDR3 is CASSTGDTGELFF. The CDR3 DNA is TGCGCCAGCAGTACAGGGGACACCGGGGAGCTGTTTTTT.

The chain links TRBV7-6 to TRBJ2-1; D is uncertain. V was pared by 4 bases and J by 1 base, with 11 bases between. The CDR3 is 15 residues long. Germline V gives CDR1 SGHVS, CDR2 FNYEAQ. The CDR3 is CASSSRESSYNEQFF. The CDR3 bases are TGTGCCAGCAGCTCGAGAGAGTCATCCTACAATGAGCAGTTCTTC.

The chain links TRBV19 to TRBJ2-1, with TRBD2 identical over 13 bases. CDR3 length: 15 residues. Trimming removed 3 bases from V and 8 bases from J; junction bases left unmatched: 4. Germline CDR1 and CDR2: LNHDA and SQIVND (reference sequence). CDR3 protein: CASSMGLAGKDEQFF. The CDR3 nucleotides read TGTGCCAGTAGTATGGGACTAGCGGGAAAGGATGAGCAGTTCTTC. The variable domain in full, completed from reference TRBV19 and TRBJ2-1, reads DGGITQSPKYLFRKEGQNVTLSCEQNLNHDAMYWYRQDPGQGLRLIYYSQIVNDFQKGDIAEGYSVSREKKESFPLTVTSAQKNPTAFYLCASSMGLAGKDEQFFGPGTRLTVL.

The rearrangement uses TRBV6-4 and TRBJ1-6, with no clear D. V shed 3 bases and J shed 10 bases, with 13 bases lying between them. Germline lookup yields CDR1 MRHNA and CDR2 SNTAGT. The CDR3 is 14 residues long. CDR3: CASSENRAGSPLHF. The CDR3 coding sequence is TGTGCCAGCAGTGAGAATCGGGCGGGATCACCCCTCCACTTT.

The chain is built from TRBV2 and TRBJ1-4, with D possibly TRBD1 on 6 matching bases. The CDR3 length is 14 residues. CDR1 is SNHLY, CDR2 FYNNEI, per germline. Trimming left V 4 bases short and J 8 bases short, with 14 bases between. The CDR3 is CASSGAGAREKLFF. CDR3 coding DNA: TGTGCCAGCAGTGGGGCGGGGGCGAGGGAAAAACTGTTTTTT.

The rearrangement uses TRBV5-6 and TRBJ1-6; weak D call: TRBD1 (5 bases). This CDR3 spans 13 amino acids. Trimming stripped 2 bases from V and 7 bases from J, with 7 bases between. CDR1 is SGHDT, CDR2 YYEEEE, per germline. CDR3 sequence (DNA): TGTGCCAGCAGCTTATCAGGGAATTCACCCCTCCACTTT. Translation: CASSLSGNSPLHF.

The chain couples TRBV6-1 to TRBJ2-7; 9 nucleotides match TRBD1. Unmatched junction bases numbered 8, after V lost 5 bases and J lost 3 bases. This CDR3 is 15 amino acids long. Germline V gene sequence: CDR1 MNHNS, CDR2 SASEGT. The chain's CDR3 is CASSKGQGTYYEQYV. The CDR3 DNA reads TGTGCCAGCAGTAAAGGACAGGGGACGTACTACGAGCAGTACGTC.

V gene TRBV28 combines with J gene TRBJ1-2; D ambiguous. The CDR3 contains 14 residues. V gave up 3 bases and J gave up 2 bases, with 10 bases separating them. CDR1 and CDR2 (germline): MDHEN, SYDVKM. CDR3 sequence (DNA): TGTGCCAGCAGTTTGAGAGGGCCCAACTATGGCTACACCTTC. This sequence encodes CASSLRGPNYGYTF.

This clone was seen a single time. The chain recombines TRBV6-1 with TRBJ2-7; possibly TRBD1 for D (6 bases). This CDR3 contains 14 residues. Trimming stripped 3 bases from V and 2 bases from J, with 11 bases between. Per germline, CDR1 MNHNS and CDR2 SASEGT. As DNA, the CDR3 is TGTGCCAGCAGTGAGTACAGGGTGACCTACGAGCAGTACTTC. Translated, it gives CASSEYRVTYEQYF.